The present T cell receptor beta chain was sequenced within a study of vaccination and CD4 T cells after COVID-19. Study-wide context: Overlapping peptides covering the spike proteins of SARS-CoV-2, HCoV-NL63, HCoV-OC43 and HCoV-229E were added to stimulate cells. Either a CEFX pool, an HIV-1 Nef pool, or no peptide was added to control cultures.

The Oncomine TCR Beta short-read assay generated sequence data from the DNA of cultured CD4+ T cells. TCRdb used MiXCR to reprocess the PCR reads, holding one entry per CDR3 protein. The table lists under 30,000 distinct CDR3 sequences, around 64% of them singletons. Treatment specified: approximately nine-day PBMC culture with coronavirus spike peptide pools or control peptides (ViraFEST assay). Between the trimmed V and J ends, which lost 5 bases and 1 base, there was a span of 9 bases. Germline CDR1 and CDR2: MNHEY and SMNVEV (reference sequence). There are 13 residues in the CDR3. About this clonotype: Its antigen is currently unknown.

The specimen comprised CD4+ T cells from blood, cultured in vitro, sampled after SARS-CoV-2 vaccination. The V call is TRBV27, the J call TRBJ2-7; D gene uncertain. The clonotype comes from a human donor who received a COVID-19 vaccine. DNA of the CDR3: TGTGCCAGCAGTCGACGGACGTCCTACGAGCAGTACTTC. Translated: CASSRRTSYEQYF.